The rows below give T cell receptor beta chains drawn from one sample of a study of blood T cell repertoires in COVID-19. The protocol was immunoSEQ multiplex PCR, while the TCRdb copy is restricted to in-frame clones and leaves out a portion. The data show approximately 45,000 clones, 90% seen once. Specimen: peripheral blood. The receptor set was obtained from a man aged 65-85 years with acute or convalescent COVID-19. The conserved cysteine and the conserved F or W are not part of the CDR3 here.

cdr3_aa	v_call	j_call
ASSDAQPSGANVLT	TRBV2	TRBJ2-6
ASSLGPLGTGGSYEQY	TRBV5-1	TRBJ2-7
ASSQAPYQGELIGYT	TRBV4-1	TRBJ1-2
ASSSAGQGYEQY	TRBV7-2	TRBJ2-7
ASSSSNLGGLSSYEQY	TRBV11-2	TRBJ2-7
ASSLGQGAYEQY	TRBV5-4	TRBJ2-7
ASSYSAAVDYGYT	TRBV6-5	TRBJ1-2
ASSQISQGYQPQH	TRBV7-2	TRBJ1-5
ASSESGGKQY	TRBV2	TRBJ2-7
ASSLKHANLYGYT	TRBV28	TRBJ1-2
AWSVGGYYNSPLH	TRBV30	TRBJ1-6
ASSYLGDPGNTIY	TRBV5-1	TRBJ1-3
ATSERARGPGQPQH	TRBV15	TRBJ1-5
ASRFEGALQGDTQY	TRBV2	TRBJ2-3
ASSYNEMQAYSNQPQH	TRBV6-2/TRBV6-3	TRBJ1-5
ASSDPGSGETQY	TRBV9	TRBJ2-5
ASSERGISGNTIY	TRBV2	TRBJ1-3
ASSTRTSGDTGELF	TRBV4-1	TRBJ2-2
ATSDLYGYEQY	TRBV24-1	TRBJ2-7
ASSLVSGGTGELF	TRBV7-7	TRBJ2-2
ASSPEGRVTQY	TRBV14	TRBJ2-3
ASSLGGVAGAQETQY	TRBV5-1	TRBJ2-5
ASSLTGIIYEQY	TRBV28	TRBJ2-7
ASSLAPKGYT	TRBV12-3/TRBV12-4	TRBJ1-2
ASSHTGSGANVLT	TRBV6-6	TRBJ2-6
ASSDTGVGEQY	TRBV7-6	TRBJ2-7
ASSMFDGIAKNIQY	TRBV19	TRBJ2-4
ATRQSSPLH	TRBV6-5	TRBJ1-6
ASSITTSGGSYNEQF	TRBV19	TRBJ2-1
ASTGGAQYEQY	TRBV27	TRBJ2-7